This TCR beta chain was sequenced in a study of vaccination effects on CD4 cells after COVID-19. Study-wide context: Two recovered convalescent patients were sampled 16 days and one week pre-vaccination.

To note about this clone: Antigen unknown.

Sequencing used immunoSEQ multiplex PCR; TCRdb keeps in-frame clones, though not all of them. The table records tens of thousands of clones, around 76% of them present only once. Sequencing was preceded by expansion of antigen-specific CD4+ T cells with viral peptide pools in the ViraFEST assay. After roughly 11 days in culture, the CD4+ T cells were isolated. The individual was infected with SARS-CoV-2 between March and December 2020, as confirmed by PCR. Days 3 and 7 saw half the medium replaced with IL-2 medium. This TCR came from a human donor who had a prior SARS-CoV-2 infection. The sample in question was CD4+ T cells from PBMCs cultured with HIV peptides, obtained before COVID-19 vaccination. Subset reported: HIV-1 Nef peptide pool negative control/reference culture.

CDR3 protein: CASSPGVTDTYNYGYTF. As DNA, the CDR3 is TGTGCCAGCAGCCCAGGGGTTACAGATACCTATAACTATGGCTACACCTTC. The chain couples TRBV5-4 to TRBJ1-2; perhaps TRBD1 as D (6 bases). The CDR3 runs to 17 residues. Germline CDR1 and CDR2: SGHNT and YYREEE (reference sequence). V lost 4 bases to trimming and J lost 1 base, with 20 bases between them.